The 28 T cell receptor beta chains below come from one sample, sequenced in a study of blood T cell repertoires in COVID-19. Profiling relied on immunoSEQ multiplex PCR, and the TCRdb table lists in-frame clones only, not all of them. The repertoire holds approximately 350,000 clones, more than 70% seen once, with 0.95% to 1.5% in the top ten. Sequenced: peripheral blood. These receptors all stem from a middle-aged man with acute or convalescent COVID-19.

The V gene is TRBV6-5, the J gene TRBJ2-3, with a tentative D call TRBD2 (6 bases). Germline loops: CDR1 MNHEY, CDR2 SVGAGI. The CDR3 is 16 residues long. V lost 1 base, J lost 2 bases, and 13 bases lay in between. The DNA for the CDR3 is TGTGCCAGCAGTTACTTATTGGGACTCTCCACAGATACGCAGTATTTT. Translated: CASSYLLGLSTDTQYF.

The chain is built from TRBV12-5 and TRBJ2-3; D might be TRBD1 (6 bases). Germline CDR1 LGHNT, CDR2 FRNRAP. The V end was cut by 7 bases, the J end by 2 bases, with 10 bases between. The CDR3 runs to 13 residues. The CDR3 is CASEGELTDTQYF. CDR3 DNA: TGTGCTAGTGAGGGGGAGCTCACAGATACGCAGTATTTT.

This chain uses TRBV2 with TRBJ2-7; 7 bases are shared with TRBD1. The V segment lost 9 bases and the J segment 1 base; nucleotides outside the gene matches: 9. CDR3 length: 14 residues. Germline V gives CDR1 SNHLY, CDR2 FYNNEI. CDR3 sequence reads: CASRGQSISYEQYF. The CDR3 region has the DNA TGTGCCAGTAGGGGACAGTCAATTTCCTACGAGCAGTACTTC.

CDR3 bases: TGTGCCAGCAGCTACCGTTTGGGGGCTGGAGATACGCAGTATTTT. It yields the protein CASSYRLGAGDTQYF. This sequence joins TRBV5-6 and TRBJ2-3; perhaps TRBD1 as D (6 bases). Trimming pared 3 bases from V and 5 bases from J, leaving 16 bases between. This CDR3 is 15 amino acids long. Germline CDR1 and CDR2: SGHDT and YYEEEE.

The chain uses TRBV2 and TRBJ2-7; possible D gene TRBD1, 5 bases. The CDR3 totals 13 residues. CDR1 is SNHLY, CDR2 FYNNEI, per germline. The V end was cut by 6 bases, the J end by 7 bases, with 16 bases between. The CDR3 is CASRNSGAHEQYF. CDR3 coding DNA: TGTGCCAGCAGAAATAGTGGGGCTCATGAGCAGTACTTC.

CDR3 in DNA: TGTGCCAGTAGCCGGACTAGCGGGAGGTCTCAAGAGACCCAGTACTTC. Residues: CASSRTSGRSQETQYF. The chain has TRBV19 and TRBJ2-5; the match to TRBD2 covers 14 bases. The CDR3 has 16 residues. V lost 6 bases to trimming and J lost 2 bases; unmatched junction nucleotides: 5. Germline CDR1 reads LNHDA; CDR2 reads SQIVND (reference sequence).

The chain is built from TRBV11-1 and TRBJ1-5; D not certain. CDR1 is SGHAT and CDR2 is FQDESV in the germline V gene (reference sequence). V lost 1 base, J lost 5 bases, and 6 bases lay in between. The CDR3 length is 13 residues. The DNA of the CDR3 is TGTGCCAGCAGCTTAGGTCGAGATCAGCCCCAGCATTTT. Translation: CASSLGRDQPQHF.

V gene TRBV27 combines with J gene TRBJ2-1, with 7 positions matching TRBD1. Germline V lookup: CDR1 MNHEY, CDR2 SMNVEV (reference sequence). The V gene end was trimmed by 6 bases and the J gene end by 4 bases; junction bases not matched to a gene: 0. This CDR3 comprises 12 residues. The CDR3 DNA sequence: TGTGCCAGCAGGACAGGGTACAATGAGCAGTTCTTC. This codes for CASRTGYNEQFF.

The V and J genes are TRBV11-3 and TRBJ1-1; D is unclear. The CDR3 covers 13 residues. Per germline, CDR1 SGHNT and CDR2 YENEEA. The V end lost 1 base, the J end lost 2 bases, and 5 bases lay between the germline ends. The CDR3 region is CASSLGVNTEAFF. CDR3 nucleotides: TGTGCCAGCAGCTTAGGAGTAAACACTGAAGCTTTCTTT.

The chain is built from TRBV6-5 and TRBJ1-1; 7 bases line up with TRBD1. The V gene's germline CDR1 is MNHEY and CDR2 SVGAGI. With V trimmed by 7 bases and J by 6 bases, 11 bases remained unmatched. This CDR3 is built from 14 residues. The CDR3 sequence is CASTNDREFAEAFF. The DNA for the CDR3 is TGTGCCAGCACCAATGACAGGGAATTTGCTGAAGCTTTCTTT.

The chain employs TRBV28 and TRBJ1-5; TRBD1 is a possible D gene (5 bases). Germline V gene data show CDR1 as MDHEN and CDR2 as SYDVKM. CDR3 length: 15 amino acids. Trimming removed 4 bases from V and 4 bases from J, with 14 bases in between. CDR3 sequence: CASSSPPGYNQPQHF. For the CDR3, the DNA is TGTGCCAGCAGTTCCCCCCCAGGGTATAATCAGCCCCAGCATTTT. Full variable domain (missing parts from reference TRBV28 and TRBJ1-5): DVKVTQSSRYLVKRTGEKVFLECVQDMDHENMFWYRQDPGLGLRLIYFSYDVKMKEKGDIPEGYSVSREKKERFSLILESASTNQTSMYLCASSSPPGYNQPQHFGDGTRLSIL.

The chain links TRBV3-1 (or the pseudogene TRBV3-2) to TRBJ2-7, with D perhaps TRBD2 (6 bases). The CDR3 is made up of 15 amino acids. V shed 1 base and J shed 2 bases, with 12 bases lying between them. Germline V CDR1 and CDR2: LGHDT, YNNKEL (reference sequence). The CDR3 spells CASSQVSGVPYEQYF. The CDR3 DNA is TGTGCCAGCAGCCAAGTTTCGGGGGTGCCCTACGAGCAGTACTTC.

The rearrangement joins TRBV5-1 to TRBJ2-1; TRBD2 is a possible D gene (6 bases). This CDR3 comprises 14 residues. V lost 4 bases and J 6 bases, leaving 14 bases between the germline ends. CDR1 and CDR2 from the germline V gene are SGHRS and YFSETQ. The CDR3 reads CASSTQTSSNEQFF. Here the CDR3 DNA reads TGCGCCAGCAGCACACAAACTAGCAGCAATGAGCAGTTCTTC.

The chain links TRBV5-4 to TRBJ2-1; TRBD2 matches at 9 bases. This CDR3 spans 14 amino acids. CDR1 SGHNT and CDR2 YYREEE come from the germline V gene (reference sequence). V gave up 1 base and J gave up 6 bases; unmatched junction bases: 2. CDR3 loop: CASSLTTSGNEQFF. The CDR3, as DNA: TGTGCCAGCAGCTTGACGACTAGCGGCAATGAGCAGTTCTTC.

This clone was counted once. The sample carries other DNA sequences with the same CDR3. The CDR3 here is CASSIVEASNQPQHF. For the CDR3, the DNA is TGTGCCAGTAGTATAGTGGAGGCTAGCAATCAGCCCCAGCATTTT. V gene TRBV19 combines with J gene TRBJ1-5; D is undetermined. This CDR3 region has 15 residues. V was cut by 1 base and J by 0 bases, with 7 bases left in between. Germline V CDR1 and CDR2: LNHDA, SQIVND (reference sequence).

The V and J genes are TRBV2 and TRBJ1-5, with TRBD1 identical over 8 bases. After removal of 5 bases from V and 4 bases from J, the junction contained 4 bases not matched to a gene. The CDR3 has 14 amino acids. Germline CDR1 reads SNHLY; CDR2 reads FYNNEI. The CDR3 DNA reads as TGTGCCAGCAGTAGGGACAGGAAAAATCAGCCCCAGCATTTT. This translates into CASSRDRKNQPQHF.

In its sample, this clone was seen a few times. The genes are TRBV18 and TRBJ2-7; TRBD1 is a possible D gene (5 bases). Germline-derived CDR1 and CDR2 are KGHSH and LQKENI. Trimming took off 6 bases at V and 2 bases at J, with 20 bases between the two ends. This CDR3 is built from 16 residues. For the CDR3, the DNA is TGTGCCAGCTCGAAGGGGCTGGACACCCCTACCTACGAGCAGTACTTC. Amino acid sequence: CASSKGLDTPTYEQYF. The variable domain in full, completed from reference TRBV18 and TRBJ2-7, reads NAGVMQNPRHLVRRRGQEARLRCSPMKGHSHVYWYRQLPEEGLKFMVYLQKENIIDESGMPKERFSAEFPKEGPSILRIQQVVRGDSAAYFCASSKGLDTPTYEQYFGPGTRLTVT.

This clone was seen a handful of times. The chain carries TRBV29-1 and TRBJ2-2; 10 bases match TRBD1. Germline-derived CDR1 and CDR2 are SQVTM and ANQGSEA. The CDR3 length is 13 residues. In DNA, the CDR3 is TGCTCCACCTCCGGGACAGGGGCCGGGGAGCTGTTTTTT. It encodes CSTSGTGAGELFF.

This chain joins TRBV28 and TRBJ1-6, with D perhaps TRBD1 (5 bases). Germline V gene sequence: CDR1 MDHEN, CDR2 SYDVKM. The ends were cut back, 7 bases at V and 7 bases at J, with 8 bases in the middle. The CDR3 is made up of 12 amino acids. The chain's CDR3 is CASTSGNSPLHF. CDR3 DNA: TGTGCCAGCACTTCAGGGAATTCACCCCTCCACTTT.

This clone came up once. The chain joins TRBV7-2 to TRBJ1-3; the D is unclear. This CDR3 comprises 14 residues. CDR1 and CDR2 (germline): SGHTA, FQGNSA. The germline V and J ends were trimmed by 5 bases and 0 bases, with 8 bases remaining between them. CDR3 bases: TGTGCCAGCAGCCCCGGGTCCTCTGGAAACACCATATATTTT. This encodes CASSPGSSGNTIYF.

The CDR3 DNA reads TGTGCCAGCAACATGGGGGGTAATGAAAAACTGTTTTTT. It specifies CASNMGGNEKLFF. The rearrangement uses TRBV25-1 and TRBJ1-4, with a possible D match to TRBD1 (5 bases). V gave up 7 bases and J gave up 4 bases, with 10 bases separating them. From germline, CDR1 is MGHDK and CDR2 SYGVNS. CDR3 length: 13 residues.

The CDR3 here is CASSLIEGARFYGYTF. CDR3 nucleotides: TGTGCCAGCAGCCTTATAGAGGGGGCGCGGTTCTATGGCTACACCTTC. This rearrangement joins TRBV6-2 or TRBV6-3 to TRBJ1-2; 7 bases fit TRBD1. The ends lost 6 bases at V and 4 bases at J; junction bases unmatched: 14. Germline V gene lookup returns CDR1 MNHEY and CDR2 SVGEGT. The CDR3 sequence is 16 residues long.

This clone came up once. The V gene is TRBV6-4, the J gene TRBJ1-4; D gene ambiguous. The V end lost 4 bases, the J end lost 8 bases, and 11 bases lay between the germline ends. The germline gives CDR1 MRHNA, CDR2 SNTAGT. The CDR3 covers 13 residues. The CDR3 region has the DNA TGTGCCAGCAGTGCCGGGTTGGAAGAAAAACTGTTTTTT. Its protein product is CASSAGLEEKLFF.

This rearrangement joins TRBV9 to TRBJ1-3, with D perhaps matching TRBD1 (5 bases). V was shortened by 0 bases and J by 2 bases, with 9 bases between the two germline ends. Germline CDR1 SGDLS, CDR2 YYNGEE. This CDR3 contains 15 residues. CDR3 DNA: TGTGCCAGCAGCGTAGAGGGGCAGGCTGGAAACACCATATATTTT. Translated, it gives CASSVEGQAGNTIYF. Supplemented by reference TRBV9 and TRBJ1-3, the full variable domain reads DSGVTQTPKHLITATGQRVTLRCSPRSGDLSVYWYQQSLDQGLQFLIQYYNGEERAKGNILERFSAQQFPDLHSELNLSSLELGDSALYFCASSVEGQAGNTIYFGEGSWLTVV.

This chain uses TRBV5-6 with TRBJ2-7; possible D gene TRBD2, 5 bases. The CDR3 extends over 14 amino acids. V shed 4 bases and J shed 6 bases, with 17 bases lying between them. The germline V gene has CDR1 SGHDT and CDR2 YYEEEE. The CDR3 nucleotides read TGTGCCAGCAGCCCTTCGCCCCGGGGTCGCGAGCAGTACTTC. Amino acids: CASSPSPRGREQYF.

The CDR3 here is CASSLENRDQPQHF. Here the CDR3 DNA reads TGTGCCAGCAGCTTAGAAAACCGCGATCAGCCCCAGCATTTT. The rearrangement uses TRBV7-2 and TRBJ1-5, with no clear D. Trimming left V 1 base short and J 5 bases short, with 9 bases between. The CDR3 loop spans 14 amino acids. Germline lookup yields CDR1 SGHTA and CDR2 FQGNSA.

V and J are TRBV28 and TRBJ2-5; perhaps TRBD2 as D (6 bases). This CDR3 region has 22 residues. Looked up from germline, CDR1 is MDHEN and CDR2 is SYDVKM. With 3 bases removed from V and 4 bases from J, the gap between germline ends came to 36 bases. CDR3 residues: CASSLGPKPDRRVAVQGETQYF. In nucleotides, the CDR3 is TGTGCCAGCAGTTTGGGACCCAAGCCCGACCGGCGGGTAGCGGTTCAGGGAGAGACCCAGTACTTC.

The chain carries TRBV5-4 and TRBJ2-1, with D unclear. CDR1 and CDR2 (germline): SGHNT, YYREEE (reference sequence). Trimming left V 8 bases short and J 0 bases short, with 9 bases between. The CDR3 runs to 13 residues. In DNA form, the CDR3 reads TGTGCCAGTCATCTACTCTCCTACAATGAGCAGTTCTTC. This gives the protein CASHLLSYNEQFF.